This passage covers 2 T cell receptor beta chains from one sample sequenced in a study of radiation and T cells in renal cell carcinoma. The assay was immunoSEQ multiplex PCR, and TCRdb's table has in-frame clones only and misses some. The table records approximately 150,000 clones, 70% to 90% of them present only once. Specified time point: blood 4 weeks post-SBRT, at nephrectomy. This sample's treatment: 15 Gy SBRT to primary tumor, nephrectomy 4 weeks later. Sample: blood, taken from a patient whose treatment included radiotherapy and nephrectomy. The receptors here all came from a woman aged 50 to 60 with renal cell carcinoma.

This chain uses TRBV9 with TRBJ2-1; D remains ambiguous. V lost 0 bases, J lost 6 bases, and 10 bases lay in between. The V gene's germline CDR1 is SGDLS and CDR2 YYNGEE. The CDR3 has 14 amino acids. The CDR3 DNA follows: TGTGCCAGCAGCGTAGGGCCGGAACTCAATGAGCAGTTCTTC. Translation: CASSVGPELNEQFF. Looking up the rest from reference TRBV9 and TRBJ2-1 gives the full variable domain: DSGVTQTPKHLITATGQRVTLRCSPRSGDLSVYWYQQSLDQGLQFLIQYYNGEERAKGNILERFSAQQFPDLHSELNLSSLELGDSALYFCASSVGPELNEQFFGPGTRLTVL.

This chain links TRBV2 with TRBJ2-3, with unresolved D. Germline lookup yields CDR1 SNHLY and CDR2 FYNNEI. The CDR3 runs 15 residues. Trimming took off 6 bases at V and 1 base at J, with 14 bases between the two ends. The DNA for the CDR3 is TGTGCCAGCAGGGCGAGGTCCGACGGCACAGATACGCAGTATTTT. It encodes CASRARSDGTDTQYF.